One and the same sample provided the 3 T cell receptor beta chains below, sequenced in a study of blood T cell repertoires in COVID-19. Profiling relied on immunoSEQ multiplex PCR, and the TCRdb table lists in-frame clones only, not all of them. The data contain 110,000 to 150,000 clones, around 87% of them singletons. Material for sequencing was PBMCs or T cells enriched from blood (not recorded which). These receptors originate from a man between 60 and 70 years old who had recovered from COVID-19.

The gene calls are TRBV4-2 and TRBJ2-7; TRBD2 might be the D (5 bases). CDR3 size: 14 residues. V was pared by 8 bases and J by 0 bases, with 14 bases between. Germline V lookup: CDR1 LGHNA, CDR2 YNFKEQ. CDR3 sequence: CASLNGGSSYEQYF. In DNA, the CDR3 is TGTGCCAGCTTGAACGGTGGGAGCTCCTACGAGCAGTACTTC.

The chain joins TRBV5-1 to TRBJ2-7; TRBD1 matches 8 bases. Per germline, CDR1 SGHRS and CDR2 YFSETQ. V trimming: 4 bases; J trimming: 4 bases; junction bases outside the gene matches: 7. This CDR3 region has 14 residues. The CDR3 DNA reads as TGCGCCAGCAGCCCCGGGACAGGAATATACGAGCAGTACTTC. It is translated as CASSPGTGIYEQYF.

The chain links TRBV3-1 (or the pseudogene TRBV3-2) to TRBJ2-5; 9 bases line up with TRBD1. CDR3 size: 14 residues. With V trimmed by 4 bases and J by 4 bases, 4 bases remained unmatched. Germline V gives CDR1 LGHDT, CDR2 YNNKEL (reference sequence). The CDR3 region is CASSLTGGVETQYF. The CDR3 DNA sequence: TGTGCCAGCAGCCTGACAGGGGGTGTAGAGACCCAGTACTTC.